Below, one T cell receptor (beta chain) is given with its context. In its sample, this clonotype was seen many times. The specificity of this receptor is unknown. No base qualities exist here, and no much larger clone lies one base off it. Reading from cysteine to phenylalanine, the CDR3 counts 13 amino acids. The sequence is cut down to CDR3 DNA, 39 bases in frame from base 1. Between the V and J ends, shortened by 8 bases and 10 bases respectively, the junction contains 17 bases. CDR1 and CDR2 are read off the germline V gene as MGHDK and SYGVNS. This sample is drawn from a study of T cell repertoires in cytomegalovirus infection (dated by TCRdb to the late 2010s). General notes on the study: Donor HLA type was relevant to the analysis, because carriage of CMV infection together with the matching HLA type was indicated by public TCR beta signatures. General conclusions and limits of the study: In both this cohort and an independent cohort of a few hundred donors, the cumulative frequency of public TCR beta family members distinguished carriers of CMV infection plus the relevant HLA type. The ex vivo response was dominated by HLA-C-restricted CMV-specific TCR beta clonotypes, and the single most frequent clonotype in two of eight donors was supplied by these HLA-C-restricted clonotypes.

Sequencing was performed on an Illumina HiSeq 1500. TCRdb reprocessing: public reads trimmed at Q25 with fastp, clones called with MiXCR, in-frame beta chains kept. Rows with one shared CDR3 protein collapse into an entry with the most common genes and DNA. In all, the sample holds some 110,000 distinct CDR3 sequences, and about 9.5% of those were seen once. 31% of the sample is held by the ten biggest clonotypes. The sample consisted of PBMCs, sequenced either directly or after in vitro stimulation (not recorded which). The receptor's source is a human donor in good health (CMV status not recorded). Some clones in this sample may be carry-over from other donors' samples. The V gene is TRBV25-1 and the J gene is TRBJ1-4; TRBD1 is a possible D gene, resting on 6 matching bases. The DNA sequence follows: TGTGCCAGCGGCTTTGGTGGGGGCGGAAAACTGTTTTTT. This gives the protein CASGFGGGGKLFF.